The 18 T cell receptor beta chains listed next were all sequenced from one sample in a study of blood T cell repertoires in COVID-19. Here immunoSEQ multiplex PCR was the method, and the copy in TCRdb shows in-frame clones only, minus some. The sample contains over 150,000 clones, 77% of which appear only once. Sequencing was done on a sample of peripheral blood. These receptors originate from an older man with acute or convalescent COVID-19.

The rearrangement links TRBV11-1 to TRBJ2-5; 9 bases agree with TRBD2. V was pared by 7 bases and J by 5 bases, with 11 bases of the junction left unmatched. This CDR3 is built from 15 residues. Germline assignment: CDR1 SGHAT and CDR2 FQDESV (reference sequence). DNA of the CDR3: TGTGCCAGCACAGGTCTAGCGGGATCCGGGGAGACCCAGTACTTC. It specifies CASTGLAGSGETQYF.

This chain joins TRBV19 and TRBJ2-5, with 8 nucleotides matching TRBD1. Losses at the gene ends were 10 bases for V and 5 bases for J; bases not matched to a gene: 3. Germline V gene data show CDR1 as LNHDA and CDR2 as SQIVND (reference sequence). The CDR3 has 11 amino acids. The CDR3 sequence: CATGQGETQYF. CDR3 in DNA: TGTGCCACCGGACAGGGCGAGACCCAGTACTTC.

The gene calls are TRBV2 and TRBJ2-3; 9 bases line up with TRBD2. The CDR3 runs to 15 residues. Germline V lookup: CDR1 SNHLY, CDR2 FYNNEI. Trimming at V came to 6 bases and at J to 4 bases, leaving 8 bases not matched to a gene. CDR3 protein: CASRSLAGSADTQYF. CDR3 bases: TGTGCCAGCAGGTCTCTAGCGGGAAGTGCAGATACGCAGTATTTT.

The chain uses TRBV7-2 and TRBJ1-2, with 8 bases that match TRBD1. This CDR3 comprises 13 residues. The germline V gene has CDR1 SGHTA and CDR2 FQGNSA. J was trimmed by 8 bases and V by 5 bases; bases with no gene match: 7. CDR3 in DNA: TGTGCCAGCAGCCCACAGGGGGAGAGCGGCTACACCTTC. Amino acid sequence: CASSPQGESGYTF. The complete variable domain, with remaining parts taken from reference TRBV7-2 and TRBJ1-2, reads GAGVSQSPSNKVTEKGKDVELRCDPISGHTALYWYRQSLGQGLEFLIYFQGNSAPDKSGLPSDRFSAERTGGSVSTLTIQRTQQEDSAVYLCASSPQGESGYTFGSGTRLTVV.

This clone was counted between two and nine times. The CDR3 DNA reads TGCAGCGTTGTCAGGGGCTTGAACACTGAAGCTTTCTTT. Protein product: CSVVRGLNTEAFF. This chain joins TRBV29-1 and TRBJ1-1; D is perhaps TRBD1 (6 bases). CDR3 length: 13 residues. V was shortened by 4 bases and J by 0 bases, with 9 bases between the two germline ends. Germline CDR1 SQVTM, CDR2 ANQGSEA. Looking up the rest from reference TRBV29-1 and TRBJ1-1 gives the full variable domain: SAVISQKPSRDICQRGTSLTIQCQVDSQVTMMFWYRQQPGQSLTLIATANQGSEATYESGFVIDKFPISRPNLTFSTLTVSNMSPEDSSIYLCSVVRGLNTEAFFGQGTRLTVV.

The chain recombines TRBV5-4 with TRBJ1-2; D remains unclear. CDR3 length: 12 amino acids. Germline lookup yields CDR1 SGHNT and CDR2 YYREEE (reference sequence). Trimming shortened V by 5 bases and J by 0 bases, and 5 bases separated the two germline ends. The CDR3 is CASSSPNYGYTF. The CDR3 bases are TGTGCCAGCAGTAGCCCTAACTATGGCTACACCTTC.

Here the CDR3 reads CASSPGQGGGEQYF. The CDR3 region has the DNA TGTGCCAGCTCACCGGGACAGGGGGGAGGTGAGCAGTACTTC. This chain joins TRBV18 and TRBJ2-7; 11 bases fit TRBD1. Looked up from germline, CDR1 is KGHSH and CDR2 is LQKENI. CDR3 length: 14 amino acids. V was clipped by 3 bases and J by 7 bases; unmatched bases: 5.

The chain couples TRBV3-1 (or the pseudogene TRBV3-2) to TRBJ1-1, with 9 bases lining up with TRBD1. From germline, CDR1 is LGHDT and CDR2 YNNKEL (reference sequence). V lost 4 bases to trimming and J lost 4 bases; unmatched junction nucleotides: 10. This CDR3 contains 16 residues. CDR3 sequence: CASSLNGQGRITEAFF. The CDR3, as DNA: TGTGCCAGCAGCCTGAACGGACAGGGGAGGATCACTGAAGCTTTCTTT.

The rearrangement links TRBV10-1 to TRBJ2-2; D is uncertain. V dropped 5 bases and J dropped 4 bases, with 17 bases sitting between them. CDR3 length: 16 residues. Per the germline V gene, CDR1 is WNHNN and CDR2 is SYGVQD (reference sequence). The chain's CDR3 is CASSFDGECGTGELFF. Here the CDR3 DNA reads TGCGCCAGCAGTTTCGACGGAGAGTGCGGCACCGGGGAGCTGTTTTTT.

V gene TRBV20-1 combines with J gene TRBJ1-1, with unresolved D. Trimming shortened V by 1 base and J by 5 bases, and 5 bases separated the two germline ends. This CDR3 is built from 11 residues. CDR1 DFQATT and CDR2 SNEGSKA come from the germline V gene (reference sequence). The CDR3 region has the DNA TGCAGTGCTAGAGCGCGTACTGAAGCTTTCTTT. Protein: CSARARTEAFF.

The chain is built from TRBV14 and TRBJ1-1; a possible D gene is TRBD1 (6 bases). This CDR3 spans 12 amino acids. Germline V lookup: CDR1 SGHDN, CDR2 FVKESK. V gave up 1 base and J gave up 11 bases, with 11 bases separating them. CDR3 DNA: TGTGCCAGCAGCCAAGTGGGGGCGGTGGCTTTCTTT. Its protein product is CASSQVGAVAFF.

The chain links TRBV27 to TRBJ2-7; 9 bases map to TRBD1. V shed 5 bases and J 3 bases; nucleotides not matched to a gene: 8. Germline V lookup: CDR1 MNHEY, CDR2 SMNVEV (reference sequence). The CDR3 contains 15 residues. CDR3: CASSQPSTGGYEQYF. CDR3 bases: TGTGCCAGCAGTCAACCATCGACAGGGGGCTACGAGCAGTACTTC.

The chain is built from TRBV5-4 and TRBJ2-2; D not resolved. Per the germline V gene, CDR1 is SGHNT and CDR2 is YYREEE (reference sequence). CDR3 length equals 13 residues. V was pared by 3 bases and J by 6 bases, with 9 bases between. For the CDR3, the DNA is TGTGCCAGCAGCTCCGACATCCCCGGGGAGCTGTTTTTT. Translated, it gives CASSSDIPGELFF.

The genes are TRBV5-1 and TRBJ2-1; 8 positions agree with TRBD2. This CDR3 spans 16 amino acids. CDR1 and CDR2 (germline): SGHRS, YFSETQ. V trimming: 2 bases; J trimming: 7 bases; junction bases outside the gene matches: 11. The CDR3 sequence is CASSLSYSGKPNEQFF. CDR3 nucleotides: TGCGCCAGCAGCTTAAGTTATAGCGGGAAACCTAATGAGCAGTTCTTC.

The CDR3 DNA follows: TGTGCCAGCAGTTACGGGTCAGGGAGGGGCTATGGCTACACCTTC. Translation: CASSYGSGRGYGYTF. The V gene is TRBV6-5, the J gene TRBJ1-2; TRBD1 might be the D (5 bases). V dropped 2 bases and J dropped 4 bases, with 14 bases sitting between them. The CDR3 has 15 amino acids. Germline values: CDR1 MNHEY, CDR2 SVGAGI.

The rearrangement joins TRBV19 to TRBJ2-1; D ambiguous. This CDR3 is built from 13 residues. V was shortened by 6 bases and J by 0 bases, with 6 bases between the two germline ends. From germline, CDR1 is LNHDA and CDR2 SQIVND (reference sequence). The CDR3 region is CASRRDSYNEQFF. In DNA form, the CDR3 reads TGTGCCAGTAGGAGAGACTCCTACAATGAGCAGTTCTTC.

The chain is built from TRBV12-5 and TRBJ1-1; TRBD1 matches at 9 bases. The CDR3 runs 14 residues. Germline V CDR1 and CDR2: LGHNT, FRNRAP. V was clipped by 5 bases and J by 4 bases; unmatched bases: 5. The CDR3 protein is CASGRDRAITEAFF. DNA of the CDR3: TGTGCTAGTGGTAGGGACAGGGCGATCACTGAAGCTTTCTTT. The full variable domain, in which reference TRBV12-5 and TRBJ1-1 provide the parts outside the CDR3, is DARVTQTPRHKVTEMGQEVTMRCQPILGHNTVFWYRQTMMQGLELLAYFRNRAPLDDSGMPKDRFSAEMPDATLATLKIQPSEPRDSAVYFCASGRDRAITEAFFGQGTRLTVV.

The chain is built from TRBV7-9 and TRBJ1-5; the match to TRBD1 covers 9 bases. From germline, CDR1 is SEHNR and CDR2 FQNEAQ (reference sequence). The V segment lost 4 bases and the J segment 3 bases; nucleotides outside the gene matches: 13. The CDR3 contains 18 residues. The CDR3 DNA reads as TGTGCCAGCAGCTCTCCCCGGGACAGGGAAGCCCCCAATCAGCCCCAGCATTTT. Its protein is CASSSPRDREAPNQPQHF.